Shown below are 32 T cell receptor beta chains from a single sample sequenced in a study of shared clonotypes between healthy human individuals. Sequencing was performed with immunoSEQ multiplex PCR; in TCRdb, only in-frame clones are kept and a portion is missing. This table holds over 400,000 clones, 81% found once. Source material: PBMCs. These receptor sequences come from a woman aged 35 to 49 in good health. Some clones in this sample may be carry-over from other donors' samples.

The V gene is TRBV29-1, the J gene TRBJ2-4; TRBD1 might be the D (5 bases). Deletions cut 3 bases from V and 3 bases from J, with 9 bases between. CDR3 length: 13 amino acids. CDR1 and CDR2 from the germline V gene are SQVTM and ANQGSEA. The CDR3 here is CSVDLDNKNIQYF. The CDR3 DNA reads TGCAGCGTTGATTTGGACAACAAAAACATTCAGTACTTC. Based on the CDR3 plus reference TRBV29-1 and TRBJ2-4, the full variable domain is SAVISQKPSRDICQRGTSLTIQCQVDSQVTMMFWYRQQPGQSLTLIATANQGSEATYESGFVIDKFPISRPNLTFSTLTVSNMSPEDSSIYLCSVDLDNKNIQYFGAGTRLSVL.

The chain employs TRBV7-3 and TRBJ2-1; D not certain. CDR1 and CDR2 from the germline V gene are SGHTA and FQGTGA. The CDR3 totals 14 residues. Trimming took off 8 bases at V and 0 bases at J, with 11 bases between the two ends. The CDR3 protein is CASHRGSSYNEQFF. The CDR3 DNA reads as TGTGCCAGCCATAGAGGTAGCTCCTACAATGAGCAGTTCTTC.

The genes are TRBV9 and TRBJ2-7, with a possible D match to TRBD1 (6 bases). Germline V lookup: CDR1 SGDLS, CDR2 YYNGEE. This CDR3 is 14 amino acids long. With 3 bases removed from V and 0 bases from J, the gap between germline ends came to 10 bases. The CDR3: CASSATGRSYEQYF. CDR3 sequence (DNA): TGTGCCAGCAGCGCCACAGGGCGCTCCTACGAGCAGTACTTC.

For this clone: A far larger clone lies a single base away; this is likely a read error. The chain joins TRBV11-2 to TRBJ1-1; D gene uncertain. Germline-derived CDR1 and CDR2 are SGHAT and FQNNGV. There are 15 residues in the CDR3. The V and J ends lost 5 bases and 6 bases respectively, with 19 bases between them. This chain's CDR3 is CASSGGCGWYAEAFF. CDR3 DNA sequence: TGTGCCAGCAGCGGAGGGTGCGGGTGGTACGCTGAAGCTTTCTTT.

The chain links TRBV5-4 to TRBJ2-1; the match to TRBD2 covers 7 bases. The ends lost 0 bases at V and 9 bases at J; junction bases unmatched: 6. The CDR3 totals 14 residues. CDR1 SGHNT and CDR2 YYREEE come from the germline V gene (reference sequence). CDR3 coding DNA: TGTGCCAGCAGCTTGGCCCCTCGCGGGAGTGAGCAGTTCTTC. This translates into CASSLAPRGSEQFF.

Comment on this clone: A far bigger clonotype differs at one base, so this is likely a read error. CDR3 sequence (DNA): TGTGCCAGCAGTCCGGGAACACTAATCTACGAGCAGTACTTC. Amino acids: CASSPGTLIYEQYF. The rearrangement uses TRBV28 and TRBJ2-7; a possible D gene is TRBD2 (5 bases). CDR3 length: 14 amino acids. Trimming took off 5 bases at V and 3 bases at J, with 14 bases between the two ends. The V gene's germline CDR1 is MDHEN and CDR2 SYDVKM.

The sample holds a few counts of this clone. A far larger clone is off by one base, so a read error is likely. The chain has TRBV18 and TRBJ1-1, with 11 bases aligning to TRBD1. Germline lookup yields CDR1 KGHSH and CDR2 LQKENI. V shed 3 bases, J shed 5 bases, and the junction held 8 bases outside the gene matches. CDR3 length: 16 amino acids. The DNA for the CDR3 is TGTGCCAGCTCACCCATGGGGACAGGGGGGGGTACTGAAGCTTTCTTT. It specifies CASSPMGTGGGTEAFF.

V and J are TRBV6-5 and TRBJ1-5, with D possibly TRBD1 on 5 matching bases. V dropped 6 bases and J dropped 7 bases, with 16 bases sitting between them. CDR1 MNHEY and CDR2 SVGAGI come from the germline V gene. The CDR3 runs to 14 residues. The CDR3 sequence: CASSRRDGLQPQHF. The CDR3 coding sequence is TGTGCCAGCAGCAGGAGGGACGGATTGCAGCCCCAGCATTTT.

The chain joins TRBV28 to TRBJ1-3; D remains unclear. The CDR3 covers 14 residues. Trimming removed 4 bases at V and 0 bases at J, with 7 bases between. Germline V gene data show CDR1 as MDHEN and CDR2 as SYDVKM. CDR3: CASSSQHSGNTIYF. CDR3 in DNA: TGTGCCAGCAGTTCCCAGCACTCTGGAAACACCATATATTTT.

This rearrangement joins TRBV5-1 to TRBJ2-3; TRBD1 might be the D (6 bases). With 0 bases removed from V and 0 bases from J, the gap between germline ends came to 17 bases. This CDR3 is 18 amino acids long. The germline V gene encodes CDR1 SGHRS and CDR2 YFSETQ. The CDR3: CASSLGVGTPSSTDTQYF. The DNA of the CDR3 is TGCGCCAGCAGCTTGGGGGTTGGGACACCCTCAAGCACAGATACGCAGTATTTT.

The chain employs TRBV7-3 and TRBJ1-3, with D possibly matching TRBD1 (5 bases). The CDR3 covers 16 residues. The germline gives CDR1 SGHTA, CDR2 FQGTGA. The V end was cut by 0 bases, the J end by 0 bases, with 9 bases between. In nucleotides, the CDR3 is TGTGCCAGCAGCTTAACGGGGGTTTACTCTGGAAACACCATATATTTT. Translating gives CASSLTGVYSGNTIYF.

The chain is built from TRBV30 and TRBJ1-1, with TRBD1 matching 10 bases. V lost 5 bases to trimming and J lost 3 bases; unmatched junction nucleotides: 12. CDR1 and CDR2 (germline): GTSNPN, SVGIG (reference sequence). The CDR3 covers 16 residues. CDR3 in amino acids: CAWPSLGQGRDTEAFF. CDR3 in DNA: TGTGCCTGGCCGTCGTTGGGACAGGGGAGGGACACTGAAGCTTTCTTT.

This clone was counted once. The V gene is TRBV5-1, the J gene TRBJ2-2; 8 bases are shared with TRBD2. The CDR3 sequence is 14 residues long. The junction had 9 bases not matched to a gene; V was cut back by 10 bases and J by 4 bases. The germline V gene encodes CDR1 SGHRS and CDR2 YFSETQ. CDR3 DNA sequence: TGCGCCGGTAGGCCAGCGGGAGCCACCGGGGAGCTGTTTTTT. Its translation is CAGRPAGATGELFF.

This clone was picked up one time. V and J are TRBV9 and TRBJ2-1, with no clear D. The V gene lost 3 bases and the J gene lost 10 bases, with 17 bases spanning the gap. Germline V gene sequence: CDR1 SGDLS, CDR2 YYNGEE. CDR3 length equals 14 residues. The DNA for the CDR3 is TGTGCCAGCAGCGGTCCCCAACGCGGCTGGGAGCAGTTCTTC. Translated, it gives CASSGPQRGWEQFF.

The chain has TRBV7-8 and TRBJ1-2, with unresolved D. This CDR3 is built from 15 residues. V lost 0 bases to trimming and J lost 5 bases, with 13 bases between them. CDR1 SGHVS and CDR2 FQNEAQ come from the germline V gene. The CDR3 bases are TGTGCCAGCAGCTTAGCGGGAAGCCTGGGGTATGGCTACACCTTC. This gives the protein CASSLAGSLGYGYTF.

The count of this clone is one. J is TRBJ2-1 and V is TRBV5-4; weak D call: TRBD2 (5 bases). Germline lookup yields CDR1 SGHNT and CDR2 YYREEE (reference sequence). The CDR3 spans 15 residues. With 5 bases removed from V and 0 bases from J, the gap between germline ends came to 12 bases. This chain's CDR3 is CASSRGTSSYNEQFF. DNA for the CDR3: TGTGCCAGCAGTCGGGGTACTAGCTCCTACAATGAGCAGTTCTTC.

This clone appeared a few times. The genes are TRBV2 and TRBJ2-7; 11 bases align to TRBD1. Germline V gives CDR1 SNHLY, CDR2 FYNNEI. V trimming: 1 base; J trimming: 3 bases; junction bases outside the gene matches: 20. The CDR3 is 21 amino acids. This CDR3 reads CASSEVSSWDAPGTGGYEQYF. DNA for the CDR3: TGTGCCAGCAGTGAAGTTTCTTCATGGGACGCCCCCGGGACAGGGGGCTACGAGCAGTACTTC.

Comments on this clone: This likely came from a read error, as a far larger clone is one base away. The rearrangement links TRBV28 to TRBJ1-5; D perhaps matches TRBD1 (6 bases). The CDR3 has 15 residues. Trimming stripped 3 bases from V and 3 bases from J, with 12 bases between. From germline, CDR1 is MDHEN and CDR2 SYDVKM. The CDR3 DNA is TGTGCCAGCAGTTTTGGGGGCAGGGACAATCAGCCCCAGCATTTT. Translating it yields CASSFGGRDNQPQHF.

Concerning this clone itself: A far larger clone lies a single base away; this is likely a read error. The CDR3 loop reads CSVTASGRWDTQYF. The CDR3, as DNA: TGCAGCGTTACTGCTAGCGGGAGATGGGATACGCAGTATTTT. The chain carries TRBV29-1 and TRBJ2-3, with 10 bases matching TRBD2. With V trimmed by 5 bases and J by 6 bases, 8 bases remained unmatched. From germline, CDR1 is SQVTM and CDR2 ANQGSEA. The CDR3 length is 14 residues.

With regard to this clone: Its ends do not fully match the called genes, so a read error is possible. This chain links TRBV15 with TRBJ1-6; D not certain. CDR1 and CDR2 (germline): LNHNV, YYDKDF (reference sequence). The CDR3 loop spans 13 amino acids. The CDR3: CATRRAWDSPLHF. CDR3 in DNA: TGTGCCACCAGGAGAGCGTGGGATTCACCCCTCCACTTT. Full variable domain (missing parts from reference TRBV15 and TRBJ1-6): DAMVIQNPRYQVTQFGKPVTLSCSQTLNHNVMYWYQQKSSQAPKLLFHYYDKDFNNEADTPDNFQSRRPNTSFCFLDIRSPGLGDTAMYLCATRRAWDSPLHFGNGTRLTVT.

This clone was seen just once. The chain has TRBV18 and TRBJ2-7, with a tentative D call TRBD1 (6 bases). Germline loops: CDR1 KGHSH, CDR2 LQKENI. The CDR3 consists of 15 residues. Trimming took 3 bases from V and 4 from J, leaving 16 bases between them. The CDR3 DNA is TGTGCCAGCTCACCTAATAACAGGGCACCATACGAGCAGTACTTC. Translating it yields CASSPNNRAPYEQYF.

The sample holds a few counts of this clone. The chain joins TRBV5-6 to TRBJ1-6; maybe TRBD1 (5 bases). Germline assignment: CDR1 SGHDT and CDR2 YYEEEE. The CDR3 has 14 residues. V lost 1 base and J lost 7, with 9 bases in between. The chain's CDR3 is CASSLWGPNSPLHF. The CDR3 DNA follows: TGTGCCAGCAGCTTGTGGGGACCAAATTCACCCCTCCACTTT.

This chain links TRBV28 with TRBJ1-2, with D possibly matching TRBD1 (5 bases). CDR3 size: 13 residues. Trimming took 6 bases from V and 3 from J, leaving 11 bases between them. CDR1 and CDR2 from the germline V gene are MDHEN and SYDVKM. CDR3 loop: CASRRGRHYGYTF. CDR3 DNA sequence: TGTGCCAGCAGACGGGGCAGGCACTATGGCTACACCTTC.

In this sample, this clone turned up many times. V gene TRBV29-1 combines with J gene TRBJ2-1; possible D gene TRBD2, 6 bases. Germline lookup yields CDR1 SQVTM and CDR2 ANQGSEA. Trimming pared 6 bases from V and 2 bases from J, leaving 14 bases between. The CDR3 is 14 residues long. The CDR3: CSVRRDGTYNEQFF. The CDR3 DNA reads TGCAGCGTGAGGAGGGACGGCACCTACAATGAGCAGTTCTTC.

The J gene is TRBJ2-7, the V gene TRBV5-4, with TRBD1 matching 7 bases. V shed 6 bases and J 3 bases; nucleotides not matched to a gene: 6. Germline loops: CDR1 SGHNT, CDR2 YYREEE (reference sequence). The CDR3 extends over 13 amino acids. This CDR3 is CASTKDRSYEQYF. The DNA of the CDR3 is TGTGCCAGCACCAAGGACAGGAGCTACGAGCAGTACTTC.

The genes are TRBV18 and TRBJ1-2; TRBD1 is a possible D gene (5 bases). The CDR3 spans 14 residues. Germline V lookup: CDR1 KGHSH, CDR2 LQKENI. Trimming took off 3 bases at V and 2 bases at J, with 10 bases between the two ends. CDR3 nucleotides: TGTGCCAGCTCACCGTCAGGGAAAAACTATGGCTACACCTTC. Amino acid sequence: CASSPSGKNYGYTF.

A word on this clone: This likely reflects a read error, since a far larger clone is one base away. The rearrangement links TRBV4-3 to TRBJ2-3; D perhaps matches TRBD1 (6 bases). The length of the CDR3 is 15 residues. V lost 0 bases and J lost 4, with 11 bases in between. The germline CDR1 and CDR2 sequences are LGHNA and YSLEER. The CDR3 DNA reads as TGCGCCAGCAGCCAAGATAGTACAGGGCCAGATACGCAGTATTTT. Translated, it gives CASSQDSTGPDTQYF.

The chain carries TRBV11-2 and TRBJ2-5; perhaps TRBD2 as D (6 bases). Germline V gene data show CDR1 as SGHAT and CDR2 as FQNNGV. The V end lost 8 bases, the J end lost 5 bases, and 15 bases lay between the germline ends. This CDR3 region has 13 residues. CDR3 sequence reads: CASGKTSYETQYF. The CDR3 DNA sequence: TGTGCCAGCGGCAAGACTAGTTATGAGACCCAGTACTTC.

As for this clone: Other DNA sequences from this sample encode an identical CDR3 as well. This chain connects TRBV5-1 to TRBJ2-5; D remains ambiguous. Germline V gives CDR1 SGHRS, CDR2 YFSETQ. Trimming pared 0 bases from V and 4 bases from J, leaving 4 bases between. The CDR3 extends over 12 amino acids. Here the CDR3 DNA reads TGCGCCAGCAGCTTGGGTCTAGAGACCCAGTACTTC. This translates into CASSLGLETQYF.

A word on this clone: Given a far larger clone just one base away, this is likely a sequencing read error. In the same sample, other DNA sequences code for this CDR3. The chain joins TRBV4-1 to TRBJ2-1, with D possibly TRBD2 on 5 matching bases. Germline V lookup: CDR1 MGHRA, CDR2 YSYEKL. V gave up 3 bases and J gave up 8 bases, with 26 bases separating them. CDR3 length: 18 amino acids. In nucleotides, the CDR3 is TGCGCCAGCAGCCACGCCTCTATTAGCGCCCCCCCGGAGGATGAGCAGTTCTTC. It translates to CASSHASISAPPEDEQFF.

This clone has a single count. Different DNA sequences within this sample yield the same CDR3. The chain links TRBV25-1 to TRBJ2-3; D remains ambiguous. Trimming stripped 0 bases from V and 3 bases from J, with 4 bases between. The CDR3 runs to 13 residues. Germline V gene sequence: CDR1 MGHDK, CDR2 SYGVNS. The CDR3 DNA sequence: TGTGCCAGCAGTGAATATGGAACAGATACGCAGTATTTT. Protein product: CASSEYGTDTQYF.

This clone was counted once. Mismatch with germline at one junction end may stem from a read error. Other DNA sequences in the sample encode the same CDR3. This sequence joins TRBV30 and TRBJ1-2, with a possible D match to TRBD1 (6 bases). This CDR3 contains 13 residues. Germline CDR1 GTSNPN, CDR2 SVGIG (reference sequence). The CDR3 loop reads CAWSLQGNHGYTF. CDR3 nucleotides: TGTGCCTGGAGCCTTCAGGGGAACCATGGCTACACCTTT.